A single sample is the source of the 19 T cell receptor beta chains below, sequenced in a study of blood T cell repertoires in COVID-19. Here immunoSEQ multiplex PCR was the method, and the copy in TCRdb shows in-frame clones only, minus some. The data show about 160,000 clones, approximately 86% seen once. Sequencing was performed on peripheral blood. All receptors derive from a man aged 55-75 years with COVID-19, enrolled during active disease.

This chain joins TRBV19 and TRBJ2-7, with D perhaps TRBD2 (5 bases). Trimming pared 5 bases from V and 3 bases from J, leaving 17 bases between. Germline values: CDR1 LNHDA, CDR2 SQIVND (reference sequence). This CDR3 is built from 15 residues. In DNA, the CDR3 is TGTGCCAGTAGTTCTCTGCCGGGAACTTTCTACGAGCAGTACTTC. Protein product: CASSSLPGTFYEQYF.

The V gene is TRBV11-2, the J gene TRBJ1-1; D remains unclear. V was trimmed by 2 bases and J by 11 bases, leaving 21 bases between them. CDR3 size: 15 residues. Per germline, CDR1 SGHAT and CDR2 FQNNGV. CDR3 region: CASSLRGGDFATAFF. CDR3 coding DNA: TGTGCCAGCAGCTTAAGAGGTGGCGACTTCGCGACGGCTTTCTTT.

This clone has a single count. The V gene is TRBV5-3, the J gene TRBJ2-5, with a possible D match to TRBD2 (8 bases). TRBV5-3 carries the ORF label, with uncertain function. Trimming cost V 4 bases and J 0 bases, with 25 bases left between them. The CDR3 contains 19 residues. The DNA for the CDR3 is TGTGCCAGAAGCGGAAGGGGGCAACGGGAGGGCCCGTACCAAGAGACCCAGTACTTC. The encoded protein is CARSGRGQREGPYQETQYF.

CDR3 nucleotides: TGTGCCAGCAACACCGGGACAGGTCCAAATCAGCCCCAGCATTTT. Protein: CASNTGTGPNQPQHF. J is TRBJ1-5 and V is TRBV6-6, with 8 bases identical to TRBD1. The CDR3 runs to 15 residues. The trim removed 7 bases at V and 4 bases at J, leaving 9 bases unmatched. Germline V lookup: CDR1 MNHNY, CDR2 SVGAGI (reference sequence).

The V and J genes are TRBV11-1 and TRBJ2-1, with 9 bases fitting TRBD2. V was pared by 5 bases and J by 10 bases, with 15 bases of the junction left unmatched. This CDR3 has 16 residues. Germline lookup yields CDR1 SGHAT and CDR2 FQDESV (reference sequence). The CDR3 DNA is TGTGCCAGCAGCAGAACCGGGACTAGCAAGCATGGAGAGCAGTTCTTC. This gives the protein CASSRTGTSKHGEQFF.

V is TRBV11-1 and J is TRBJ2-1, with D possibly matching TRBD2 (5 bases). There are 13 residues in the CDR3. From germline, CDR1 is SGHAT and CDR2 FQDESV (reference sequence). Trimming cost V 2 bases and J 14 bases, with 16 bases left between them. Written as DNA, the CDR3 is TGTGCCAGCAGCTTACAGGACTCACTAAGGGAGTTCTTC. This sequence encodes CASSLQDSLREFF.

The chain couples TRBV18 to TRBJ2-1; D not resolved. Germline values: CDR1 KGHSH, CDR2 LQKENI. Trimming removed 0 bases at V and 4 bases at J, with 7 bases between. This CDR3 has 14 amino acids. The CDR3 here is CASSPPQQYNEQFF. CDR3 DNA sequence: TGTGCCAGCTCACCACCGCAACAGTACAATGAGCAGTTCTTC.

V and J are TRBV7-2 and TRBJ1-1; D ambiguous. V was trimmed by 3 bases and J by 7 bases, leaving 18 bases between them. CDR3 length equals 15 residues. Germline V gene sequence: CDR1 SGHTA, CDR2 FQGNSA. The CDR3 bases are TGTGCCAGCAGCTTGGATAACGCAGGTACAATTGAAGCTTTCTTT. Protein product: CASSLDNAGTIEAFF.

This clone appeared a single time. The chain is built from TRBV3-1 (or the pseudogene TRBV3-2) and TRBJ1-4; no firm D call. The CDR3 extends over 15 amino acids. V lost 1 base and J 10 bases, leaving 16 bases between the germline ends. Germline V gene sequence: CDR1 LGHDT, CDR2 YNNKEL (reference sequence). The CDR3 region is CASSQAEDKFAKLFF. CDR3 coding DNA: TGTGCCAGCAGCCAAGCTGAGGATAAATTCGCAAAACTGTTTTTT.

The genes are TRBV5-1 and TRBJ2-7; D might be TRBD2 (5 bases). The CDR3 has 15 residues. Germline loops: CDR1 SGHRS, CDR2 YFSETQ. V was cut by 1 base and J by 2 bases, with 13 bases left in between. CDR3 sequence reads: CASSLREGPTYEQYF. CDR3 coding DNA: TGCGCCAGCAGCTTGCGGGAAGGGCCAACCTACGAGCAGTACTTC. Full variable domain (outside the CDR3, taken from reference TRBV5-1 and TRBJ2-7): KAGVTQTPRYLIKTRGQQVTLSCSPISGHRSVSWYQQTPGQGLQFLFEYFSETQRNKGNFPGRFSGRQFSNSRSEMNVSTLELGDSALYLCASSLREGPTYEQYFGPGTRLTVT.

This chain uses TRBV10-3 with TRBJ2-3, with 9 nucleotides matching TRBD2. CDR1 is ENHRY and CDR2 is SYGVKD in the germline V gene. With V trimmed by 4 bases and J by 2 bases, 4 bases remained unmatched. There are 15 residues in the CDR3. The chain's CDR3 is CAISAGLAHTDTQYF. Here the CDR3 DNA reads TGTGCCATCAGTGCTGGACTAGCGCACACAGATACGCAGTATTTT.

A single count supports this clone. This chain links TRBV24-1 with TRBJ2-7; D might be TRBD1 (6 bases). CDR3 length: 14 amino acids. The germline gives CDR1 KGHDR, CDR2 SFDVKD. The V and J ends lost 7 bases and 5 bases respectively, with 17 bases between them. The CDR3 loop reads CATSGSDSWNEQYF. DNA for the CDR3: TGTGCCACCAGCGGTTCGGACAGTTGGAACGAGCAGTACTTC.

The chain joins TRBV7-2 to TRBJ1-1; weak D call: TRBD1 (5 bases). The CDR3 totals 13 residues. Germline V CDR1 and CDR2: SGHTA, FQGNSA. Trimming shortened V by 3 bases and J by 7 bases, and 12 bases separated the two germline ends. CDR3 DNA: TGTGCCAGCAGCTTTGGCAGGGCGAATGAAGCTTTCTTT. Protein product: CASSFGRANEAFF.

The chain carries TRBV7-2 and TRBJ1-2; a weak D match, TRBD1 (5 bases). CDR1 is SGHTA and CDR2 is FQGNSA in the germline V gene. The CDR3 is 12 residues long. V lost 5 bases and J 6 bases, leaving 10 bases between the germline ends. CDR3 bases: TGTGCCAGCAGCGAACAGGAGAATGGCTACACCTTC. Its translation: CASSEQENGYTF.

This chain joins TRBV12-3 or TRBV12-4 and TRBJ2-3; D remains unclear. V lost 6 bases to trimming and J lost 8 bases, with 15 bases between them. This CDR3 has 13 residues. The CDR3 sequence is CASRYPSEVTQYF. CDR3 DNA: TGTGCCAGCAGATACCCATCTGAGGTTACGCAGTATTTT.

The V call is TRBV18, the J call TRBJ1-1; the match to TRBD1 covers 11 bases. J lost 4 bases, V lost 2 bases, and 6 bases had no gene match. Germline V lookup: CDR1 KGHSH, CDR2 LQKENI. This CDR3 is built from 16 residues. CDR3 protein: CASSPGTGGLGTEAFF. The CDR3 DNA sequence: TGTGCCAGCTCACCAGGGACAGGGGGTTTAGGCACTGAAGCTTTCTTT.

The genes are TRBV20-1 and TRBJ2-2; TRBD2 matches 13 bases. The CDR3 contains 16 residues. J gave up 3 bases and V 3 bases, and 4 bases lay outside the gene matches. Germline assignment: CDR1 DFQATT and CDR2 SNEGSKA (reference sequence). The CDR3 loop is CSASRTSGSYTGELFF. For the CDR3, the DNA is TGCAGTGCTAGTAGGACTAGCGGGAGTTACACCGGGGAGCTGTTTTTT.

V usage is TRBV27 and J usage is TRBJ2-1; no definite D call. Looked up from germline, CDR1 is MNHEY and CDR2 is SMNVEV (reference sequence). This CDR3 spans 14 amino acids. V was clipped by 7 bases and J by 0 bases, with 10 bases between them. CDR3 sequence: CASTGLGSYNEQFF. CDR3 DNA: TGTGCCAGCACCGGTCTTGGCTCCTACAATGAGCAGTTCTTC.

The chain joins TRBV5-4 to TRBJ2-3, with 8 positions matching TRBD1. V lost 4 bases and J lost 0; bases outside the gene matches: 10. Germline CDR1 and CDR2: SGHNT and YYREEE (reference sequence). CDR3 length equals 17 residues. The DNA of the CDR3 is TGTGCCAGCAGCGTCCGGGACAGGACTTATAGCACAGATACGCAGTATTTT. Protein product: CASSVRDRTYSTDTQYF.